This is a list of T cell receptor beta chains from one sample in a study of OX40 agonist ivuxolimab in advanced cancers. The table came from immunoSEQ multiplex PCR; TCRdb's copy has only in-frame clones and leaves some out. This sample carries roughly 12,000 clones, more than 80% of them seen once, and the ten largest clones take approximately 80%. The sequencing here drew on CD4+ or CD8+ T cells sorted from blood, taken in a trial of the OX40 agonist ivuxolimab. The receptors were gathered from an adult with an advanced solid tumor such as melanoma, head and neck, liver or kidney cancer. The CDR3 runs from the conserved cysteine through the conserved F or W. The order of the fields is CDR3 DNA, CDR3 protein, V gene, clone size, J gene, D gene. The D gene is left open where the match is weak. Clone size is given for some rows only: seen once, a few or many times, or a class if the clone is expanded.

TGTGCCAGCAGTTTAGAGGGGGGGATTGAGCAGTTCTTC	CASSLEGGIEQFF	TRBV27	-	TRBJ2-1	-
TGTGCCAGCAGTCACCTTCCCACCGCCGTGACCCAGTACTTC	CASSHLPTAVTQYF	TRBV6-5	few	TRBJ2-5	-
TGTGCCAGCAGCCAAGAGACCCGATCATACTCAGAGACCCAGTACTTC	CASSQETRSYSETQYF	TRBV4-2	-	TRBJ2-5	-
TGTGCCAGCAGCTTAGCAGGGGCGCTCAATCAGCCCCAGCATTTT	CASSLAGALNQPQHF	TRBV11-3	-	TRBJ1-5	-
TGTGCCAGCAGCGTAGTAGGAATAGCCGCGGATACGCAGTATTTT	CASSVVGIAADTQYF	TRBV9	-	TRBJ2-3	-
TGCGCCAGCAGCCCCCGACAGTGGGCCAACGTCCTGACTTTC	CASSPRQWANVLTF	TRBV4-1	-	TRBJ2-6	-
TGTGCCAGCAGTGAAAACGGGAGGAGCACAGATACGCAGTATTTT	CASSENGRSTDTQYF	TRBV2	-	TRBJ2-3	TRBD2
TGTGCCAGCAGCCTACCGACAGGGGACAACAATGAGCAGTTCTTC	CASSLPTGDNNEQFF	TRBV7-2	few	TRBJ2-1	TRBD1
TGTGCCAGTAGTACCAGGACGGTGAACACTGAAGCTTTCTTT	CASSTRTVNTEAFF	TRBV19	-	TRBJ1-1	-
TGTGCCAGCAGCCCCCCGGACAGGAGGGACCAGTATTTT	CASSPPDRRDQYF	TRBV7-9	-	TRBJ2-3	-
TGTGCCAGTATCCGCCGCCCACAGGTGTGGACCTACGAGCAGTACTTC	CASIRRPQVWTYEQYF	TRBV19	-	TRBJ2-7	-
TGTGCCAGCAGCTCGGACAGCTACGAGCAGTACTTC	CASSSDSYEQYF	TRBV11-3	-	TRBJ2-7	-
TGCGCCAGCAGCCAAGCTAGCGGATCCTACAATGAGCAGTTCTTC	CASSQASGSYNEQFF	TRBV4-3	-	TRBJ2-1	TRBD2
TGTGCCATCAGTGATTTCAGGAGCTCCAATGAGCAGTTCTTC	CAISDFRSSNEQFF	TRBV10-3	-	TRBJ2-1	-
TGTGCCAGCAGTTACGGACTAGCGACTGATACGCAGTATTTT	CASSYGLATDTQYF	TRBV6-5	-	TRBJ2-3	TRBD2
TGTGCCAGCAGTCGGGGATATAATTCACCCCTCCACTTT	CASSRGYNSPLHF	TRBV6-5	-	TRBJ1-6	-
TGCAGCGTCGTAATTGACAACTCTGGGGCCAACGTCCTGACTTTC	CSVVIDNSGANVLTF	TRBV29-1	-	TRBJ2-6	-
TGTGCCAGCACTAAGGGACAGAACTATGGCTACACCTTC	CASTKGQNYGYTF	TRBV2	-	TRBJ1-2	TRBD1
TGTGCCAGCAGGGATTCGGACACCTACACAGATACGCAGTATTTT	CASRDSDTYTDTQYF	TRBV7-9	-	TRBJ2-3	-
TGTGCCAGCAGCTTATCTACTGCGGTAGAGCAGTACTTC	CASSLSTAVEQYF	TRBV7-9	-	TRBJ2-7	-
TGTGCCAGCAGCCTCGATGGTACTAGCGGTACCTACGAGCAGTACTTC	CASSLDGTSGTYEQYF	TRBV28	-	TRBJ2-7	TRBD2
TGCGCCAGCAGCCAAGCCGGGACAGTTTACAATCAGCCCCAGCATTTT	CASSQAGTVYNQPQHF	TRBV4-3	-	TRBJ1-5	TRBD1
TGTGCCAGCAGCCTGAACTTCTACGAGCAGTACTTC	CASSLNFYEQYF	TRBV5-6	-	TRBJ2-7	-
TGTGCCAGCAGCACCTCGGTCAGGGGAAGCACTGAAGCTTTCTTT	CASSTSVRGSTEAFF	TRBV5-4	-	TRBJ1-1	-
TGTGCCAGCAGCTTGGTCAGGGAGAGGGATCAGCCCCAGCATTTT	CASSLVRERDQPQHF	TRBV5-6	-	TRBJ1-5	-
TGTGCCAGCAGTGGGGGACTAGTTTTTGATACGCAGTATTTT	CASSGGLVFDTQYF	TRBV2	-	TRBJ2-3	TRBD2
TGTGCCAGCAGTGAGGGAGGGGAGCCCCAGCATTTT	CASSEGGEPQHF	TRBV6-1	-	TRBJ1-5	-
TGCGCCAGCAGCGCTGGAACAGGGGGCCTGAACACTGAAGCTTTCTTT	CASSAGTGGLNTEAFF	TRBV5-1	once	TRBJ1-1	TRBD1
TGTGCCAGCAGCGAACTAGCGGTCCAAGAGACCCAGTACTTC	CASSELAVQETQYF	TRBV7-3	-	TRBJ2-5	TRBD2
TGTGCCAGCAGCCTAGGGGGATTCTATGAGCAGTTCTTC	CASSLGGFYEQFF	TRBV27	-	TRBJ2-1	-
TGCAGCGTTAGTGGGACAGGCAAAATCTACGAGCAGTACTTC	CSVSGTGKIYEQYF	TRBV29-1	-	TRBJ2-7	TRBD1
TGTGCCATCAGTGAAGACAGCTCCTACGAGCAGTACTTC	CAISEDSSYEQYF	TRBV10-3	-	TRBJ2-7	-
TGTGCCAGCAGTTTGGCGAACACCGGGGAGCTGTTTTTT	CASSLANTGELFF	TRBV27	once	TRBJ2-2	-
TGTGCCAGTAGTATCAGGGGAAGCGGCATGAACACTGAAGCTTTCTTT	CASSIRGSGMNTEAFF	TRBV19	-	TRBJ1-1	-
TGTGCCAGCAGCCCTACGGCGGGTAACTATGGCTACACCTTC	CASSPTAGNYGYTF	TRBV5-6	-	TRBJ1-2	-
TGTGCCATCAGTGAACTGGACACTAATTCACCCCTCCACTTT	CAISELDTNSPLHF	TRBV10-3	-	TRBJ1-6	-
TGCGCCAGCAGCTTTCGTGCGGCAAACTCTAACTATGGCTACACCTTC	CASSFRAANSNYGYTF	TRBV5-1	-	TRBJ1-2	-
TGTGCCAGCAGTGAATTTCCAGGGGGCTCTGCCAAAAACATTCAGTACTTC	CASSEFPGGSAKNIQYF	TRBV2	few	TRBJ2-4	TRBD1
TGCGCCAGCAGCCCCGGGACTAGCGGGAGGTTTGACAATGAGCAGTTCTTC	CASSPGTSGRFDNEQFF	TRBV5-1	-	TRBJ2-1	TRBD2